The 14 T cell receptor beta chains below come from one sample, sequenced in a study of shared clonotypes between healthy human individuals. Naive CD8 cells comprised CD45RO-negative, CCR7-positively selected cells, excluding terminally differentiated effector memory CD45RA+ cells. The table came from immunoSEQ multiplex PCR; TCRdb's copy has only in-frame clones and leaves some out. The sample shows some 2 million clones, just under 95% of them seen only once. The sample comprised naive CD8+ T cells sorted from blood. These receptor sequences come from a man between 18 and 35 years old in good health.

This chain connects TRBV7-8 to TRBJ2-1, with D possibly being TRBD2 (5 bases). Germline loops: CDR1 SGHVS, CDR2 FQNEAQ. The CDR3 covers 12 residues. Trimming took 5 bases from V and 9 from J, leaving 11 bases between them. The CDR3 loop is CASSQEGSEQFF. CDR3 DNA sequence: TGTGCCAGCAGCCAAGAAGGGAGTGAGCAGTTCTTC. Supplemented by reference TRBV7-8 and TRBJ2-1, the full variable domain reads GAGVSQSPRYKVAKRGQDVALRCDPISGHVSLFWYQQALGQGPEFLTYFQNEAQLDKSGLPSDRFFAERPEGSVSTLKIQRTQQEDSAVYLCASSQEGSEQFFGPGTRLTVL.

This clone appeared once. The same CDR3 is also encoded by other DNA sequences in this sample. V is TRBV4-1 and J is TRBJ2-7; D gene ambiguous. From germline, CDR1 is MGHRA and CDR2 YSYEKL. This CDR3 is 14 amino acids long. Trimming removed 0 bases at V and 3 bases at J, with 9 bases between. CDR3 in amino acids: CASSQDGRNYEQYF. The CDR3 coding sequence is TGCGCCAGCAGCCAAGATGGAAGAAACTACGAGCAGTACTTC.

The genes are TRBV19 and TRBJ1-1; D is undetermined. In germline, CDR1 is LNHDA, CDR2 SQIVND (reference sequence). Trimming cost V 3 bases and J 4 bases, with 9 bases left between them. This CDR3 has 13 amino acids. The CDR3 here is CASSMGPPTEAFF. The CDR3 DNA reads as TGTGCCAGTAGTATGGGTCCCCCCACTGAAGCTTTCTTT.

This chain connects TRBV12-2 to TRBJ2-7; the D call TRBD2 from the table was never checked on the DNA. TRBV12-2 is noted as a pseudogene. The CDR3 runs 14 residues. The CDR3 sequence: CASRLCVESYEQYF. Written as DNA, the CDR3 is TGTGCAAGTCGCTTATGTGTAGAAAGCTACGAGCAGTACTTC.

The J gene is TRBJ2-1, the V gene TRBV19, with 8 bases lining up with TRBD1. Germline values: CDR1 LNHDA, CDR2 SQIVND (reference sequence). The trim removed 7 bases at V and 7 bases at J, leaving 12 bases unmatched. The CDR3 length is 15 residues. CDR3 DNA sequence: TGTGCCAGTACCACGAGGGGGACAGGACCAAATGAGCAGTTCTTC. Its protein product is CASTTRGTGPNEQFF.

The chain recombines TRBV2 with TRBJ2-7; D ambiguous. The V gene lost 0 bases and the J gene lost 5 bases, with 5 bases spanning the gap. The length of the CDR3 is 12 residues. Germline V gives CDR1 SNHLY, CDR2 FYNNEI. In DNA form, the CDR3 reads TGTGCCAGCAGTGAAGCGCTTAACGAGCAGTACTTC. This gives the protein CASSEALNEQYF.

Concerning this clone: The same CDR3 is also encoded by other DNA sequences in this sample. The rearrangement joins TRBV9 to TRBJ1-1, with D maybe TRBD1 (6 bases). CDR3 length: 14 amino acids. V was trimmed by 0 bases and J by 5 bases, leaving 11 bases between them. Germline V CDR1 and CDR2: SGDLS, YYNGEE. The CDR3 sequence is CASSVAGEGTEAFF. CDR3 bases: TGTGCCAGCAGCGTAGCAGGGGAGGGAACTGAAGCTTTCTTT.

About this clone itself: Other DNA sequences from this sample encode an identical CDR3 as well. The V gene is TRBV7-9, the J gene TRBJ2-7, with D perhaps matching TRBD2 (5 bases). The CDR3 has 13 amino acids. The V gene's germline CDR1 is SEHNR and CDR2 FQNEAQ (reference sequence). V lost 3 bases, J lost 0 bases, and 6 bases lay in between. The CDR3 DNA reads TGTGCCAGCAGCTTTGGAGGCTCCTACGAGCAGTACTTC. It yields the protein CASSFGGSYEQYF.

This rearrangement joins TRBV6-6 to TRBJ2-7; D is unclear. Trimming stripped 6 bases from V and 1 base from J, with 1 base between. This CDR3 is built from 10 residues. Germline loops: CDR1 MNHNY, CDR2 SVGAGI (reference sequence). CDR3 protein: CASRSYEQYF. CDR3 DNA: TGTGCCAGCAGATCCTACGAGCAGTACTTC.

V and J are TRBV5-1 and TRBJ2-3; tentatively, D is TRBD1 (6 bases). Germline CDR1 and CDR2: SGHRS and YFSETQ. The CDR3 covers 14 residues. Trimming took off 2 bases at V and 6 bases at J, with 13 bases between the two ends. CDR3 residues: CASSFLSGVDTQYF. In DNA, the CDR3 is TGCGCCAGCAGCTTCCTCTCAGGGGTCGATACGCAGTATTTT. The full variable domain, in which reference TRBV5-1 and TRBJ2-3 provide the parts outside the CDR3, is KAGVTQTPRYLIKTRGQQVTLSCSPISGHRSVSWYQQTPGQGLQFLFEYFSETQRNKGNFPGRFSGRQFSNSRSEMNVSTLELGDSALYLCASSFLSGVDTQYFGPGTRLTVL.

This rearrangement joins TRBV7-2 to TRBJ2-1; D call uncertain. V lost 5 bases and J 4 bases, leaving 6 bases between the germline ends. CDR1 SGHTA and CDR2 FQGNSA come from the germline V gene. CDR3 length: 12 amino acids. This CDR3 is CASSELYNEQFF. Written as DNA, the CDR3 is TGTGCCAGCAGCGAATTATACAATGAGCAGTTCTTC. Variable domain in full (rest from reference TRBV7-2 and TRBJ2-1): GAGVSQSPSNKVTEKGKDVELRCDPISGHTALYWYRQSLGQGLEFLIYFQGNSAPDKSGLPSDRFSAERTGGSVSTLTIQRTQQEDSAVYLCASSELYNEQFFGPGTRLTVL.

The CDR3 is CASSPEQSSYEQYF. The CDR3 DNA reads TGTGCCAGCTCACCAGAACAGAGCTCCTACGAGCAGTACTTC. This rearrangement joins TRBV18 to TRBJ2-7; D gene uncertain. This CDR3 spans 14 amino acids. In germline, CDR1 is KGHSH, CDR2 LQKENI. Trimming took 2 bases from V and 0 from J, leaving 8 bases between them.

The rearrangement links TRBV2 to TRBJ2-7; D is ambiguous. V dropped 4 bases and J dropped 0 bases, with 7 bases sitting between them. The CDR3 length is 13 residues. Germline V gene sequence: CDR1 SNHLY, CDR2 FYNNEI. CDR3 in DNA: TGTGCCAGCAGTGTTGGAAACTCCTACGAGCAGTACTTC. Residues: CASSVGNSYEQYF.

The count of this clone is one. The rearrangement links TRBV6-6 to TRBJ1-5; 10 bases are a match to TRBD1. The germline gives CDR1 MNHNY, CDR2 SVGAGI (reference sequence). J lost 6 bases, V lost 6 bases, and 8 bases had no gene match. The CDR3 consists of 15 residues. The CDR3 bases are TGTGCCAGCAGACCCACCGGGACAGGGGTTCAGCCCCAGCATTTT. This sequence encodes CASRPTGTGVQPQHF.